The clone carrying this T cell receptor beta chain was observed many times. Its antigen remains unknown. The investigators amplified TCR beta CDR3 regions from RNA transcripts. During a first-round RT-PCR of the TCR CDR3, the HTBI primer set was used. One entry per CDR3 protein results from TCRdb running MiXCR on the multiplex PCR reads. The table shows 480,000 or so distinct CDR3 sequences, with approximately 14% occurring only once. Each 10 ml fresh peripheral blood draw supplied the PBMCs. The entry originates in a study of T cells in Graves' hyperthyroidism and ophthalmopathy. General study results and limits: From stable hyperthyroidism, ophthalmopathy was set apart by a 13 V-J model.

Trimming shortened V by 3 bases and J by 2 bases, and 9 bases separated the two germline ends. The CDR3 extends over 14 amino acids. V is TRBV12-3 or TRBV12-4 and J is TRBJ2-3, with unresolved D. The source of this sequence is a woman younger than 35 with Graves' hyperthyroidism. The material sequenced was blood. The CDR3 DNA is TGTGCCAGCAGTTTCTCGGAGAACACAGATACGCAGTATTTT. Its translation: CASSFSENTDTQYF.